This T cell receptor beta chain derives from a study of cytomegalovirus exposure and HLA in healthy donors. Study background: The early release's HLA-typed donors yielded 65 million to 85 million unique TCRs.

Both 60 Vbeta primers and 13 Jbeta primers went into the PCR. The data were produced by immunoSEQ multiplex PCR, yet TCRdb's version contains in-frame clones alone and is incomplete. Here the sample spans around 140,000 clones, 60% to 80% being singletons. CDR3 size: 15 residues. The germline gives CDR1 WSHSY, CDR2 SAAADI. V shed 5 bases and J 1 base; nucleotides not matched to a gene: 7. Sequenced sample: PBMCs. The receptor was isolated from a woman aged 55-70 years in good health and CMV-seronegative. This chain joins TRBV10-2 and TRBJ1-1; 7 bases align to TRBD1. The CDR3 here is CASSMGQLQNTEAFF. The CDR3, as DNA: TGCGCCAGCAGTATGGGACAGCTACAGAACACTGAAGCTTTCTTT.